Following are 6 T cell receptor beta chains from one sample sequenced in a study of blood T cells in healthy people across ages. A J-beta primer mix and a sample-barcoded 5' primer were used in a second PCR of roughly 6 to 11 cycles. MiXCR, applied by TCRdb to the 5' RACE reads, yields one record per CDR3 protein. The sample holds about 720,000 distinct CDR3 sequences, 25% seen once. The sample was also reused in another study, on T cells of mothers and their children.

Sequencing used blood. The receptor source for this set is a boy between 5 and 17 years old in good health.

The CDR3 sequence: CASIDRGRGGETQYF. The CDR3 region has the DNA TGTGCCAGCATTGACAGGGGGCGCGGGGGAGAGACCCAGTACTTC. The chain joins TRBV28 to TRBJ2-5, with TRBD1 identical over 10 bases. V was clipped by 7 bases and J by 4 bases; unmatched bases: 9. Germline-derived CDR1 and CDR2 are MDHEN and SYDVKM. The CDR3 contains 15 residues. The full variable domain, with the rest looked up from reference TRBV28 and TRBJ2-5, is DVKVTQSSRYLVKRTGEKVFLECVQDMDHENMFWYRQDPGLGLRLIYFSYDVKMKEKGDIPEGYSVSREKKERFSLILESASTNQTSMYLCASIDRGRGGETQYFGPGTRLLVL.

This chain connects TRBV20-1 to TRBJ2-3, with a possible D match to TRBD2 (6 bases). Trimming took 6 bases from V and 5 from J, leaving 18 bases between them. There are 14 residues in the CDR3. Germline V gene data show CDR1 as DFQATT and CDR2 as SNEGSKA (reference sequence). The CDR3 DNA sequence: TGCAGTGCCAGTCTGGGGAACGGGAGAGATACGCAGTATTTT. Its protein product is CSASLGNGRDTQYF.

This clonotype has just a few counts. Compared with germline, one end of the junction differs, possibly owing to a read error. The chain combines TRBV15 with TRBJ2-3; 10 bases align to TRBD2. Germline CDR1 is LNHNV and CDR2 is YYDKDF (reference sequence). This CDR3 has 17 residues. DNA for the CDR3: TGTACCACCAGCGGGGGGGAGGGCTTTAAGAGCACAGATACGCAGTATTTT. Its translation: CTTSGGEGFKSTDTQYF. Full variable domain (missing parts from reference TRBV15 and TRBJ2-3): DAMVIQNPRYQVTQFGKPVTLSCSQTLNHNVMYWYQQKSSQAPKLLFHYYDKDFNNEADTPDNFQSRRPNTSFCFLDIRSPGLGDTAMYLCTTSGGEGFKSTDTQYFGPGTRLTVL.

As regards this clonotype: At one end the junction does not follow the germline gene, possibly because of a read error. The chain combines TRBV5-1 with TRBJ2-7; the D gene is possibly TRBD1 (6 bases). Germline lookup yields CDR1 SGHRS and CDR2 YFSETQ. The CDR3 runs 15 residues. The CDR3, as DNA: TGCGCCAGCAGCCTGGTAGGGGGACAATCCTGCGAGCAGTACTTC. It translates to CASSLVGGQSCEQYF. The full variable domain, with the rest looked up from reference TRBV5-1 and TRBJ2-7, is KAGVTQTPRYLIKTRGQQVTLSCSPISGHRSVSWYQQTPGQGLQFLFEYFSETQRNKGNFPGRFSGRQFSNSRSEMNVSTLELGDSALYLCASSLVGGQSCEQYFGPGTRLTVT.

CDR3 sequence reads: CSARVLTEGPLEQYF. The CDR3 region has the DNA TGCAGTGCTAGAGTCCTGACAGAAGGACCCCTCGAGCAGTACTTC. The chain couples TRBV20-1 to TRBJ2-5, with D tentatively TRBD1 (5 bases). The J call may not be correct, given that the DNA end is closer to TRBJ2-7. The CDR3 sequence is 15 residues long. Germline loops: CDR1 DFQATT, CDR2 SNEGSKA (reference sequence).

J is TRBJ2-5 and V is TRBV2; no reliable D call. The DNA end lines up better with TRBJ2-1; the J call may be wrong. Per the germline V gene, CDR1 is SNHLY and CDR2 is FYNNEI. The CDR3 runs to 13 residues. The CDR3 coding sequence is TGTGCCAGCAATAGCCAGAATCCCAATGAGCAGTTCTTC. Protein: CASNSQNPNEQFF.